The 15 T cell receptor beta chains below were found in one sample sequenced in a study of shared clonotypes between healthy human individuals. Sequencing used immunoSEQ multiplex PCR; TCRdb keeps in-frame clones, though not all of them. This sample has millions of clones, with about 95% found just once. The sample was naive CD4+ T cells sorted from blood. Subset specified: CD45RA+ positively selected. Receptors originate from a man aged 18 to 30 in good health.

In regard to this clone: The germline gene is not matched at one end of the junction; a read error may be the cause. Here the CDR3 DNA reads TGTGCCAGCAGCCAAGGTCACCCTGGGAACACCATATATTTT. It translates to CASSQGHPGNTIYF. The chain couples TRBV14 to TRBJ1-3; D is ambiguous. The CDR3 consists of 14 residues. Germline V gene sequence: CDR1 SGHDN, CDR2 FVKESK.

The genes are TRBV6-6 and TRBJ2-3; 9 nucleotides align to TRBD1. The J segment lost 4 bases and the V segment lost 2 bases, leaving 4 bases of the junction unmatched. The CDR3 extends over 15 amino acids. Germline CDR1 MNHNY, CDR2 SVGAGI (reference sequence). The CDR3: CASSYKGTGSDTQYF. CDR3 nucleotide sequence: TGTGCCAGCAGTTACAAGGGGACAGGGTCAGATACGCAGTATTTT.

The chain employs TRBV10-3 and TRBJ2-1; 7 bases are shared with TRBD2. J was trimmed by 6 bases and V by 6 bases; bases with no gene match: 8. Looked up from germline, CDR1 is ENHRY and CDR2 is SYGVKD. The CDR3 extends over 14 amino acids. The CDR3 region has the DNA TGTGCCATCAGACCTAGCGGTGGGGGCAATGAGCAGTTCTTC. As protein: CAIRPSGGGNEQFF.

This sequence joins TRBV28 and TRBJ1-2; D perhaps matches TRBD1 (6 bases). CDR3 length equals 14 residues. Between the trimmed V and J ends, which lost 2 bases and 8 bases, there was a span of 15 bases. The germline V gene encodes CDR1 MDHEN and CDR2 SYDVKM. The CDR3, as DNA: TGTGCCAGCAGTTTACGACAGGACAGAGGAGGCTACACCTTC. Encoded protein: CASSLRQDRGGYTF.

This clone came up once. V gene TRBV7-2 combines with J gene TRBJ2-3; tentatively, D is TRBD1 or TRBD2 (5 bases each). Germline CDR1 and CDR2: SGHTA and FQGNSA. This CDR3 contains 15 residues. Between the trimmed V and J ends, which lost 5 bases and 2 bases, there was a span of 14 bases. As DNA, the CDR3 is TGTGCCAGCAGCAACGGGACGAGGATCACAGATACGCAGTATTTT. This encodes CASSNGTRITDTQYF.

This chain connects TRBV2 to TRBJ2-7, with 9 bases that match TRBD2. Germline V gene lookup returns CDR1 SNHLY and CDR2 FYNNEI. This CDR3 is 14 amino acids long. V dropped 6 bases and J dropped 3; count of bases not matched to a gene: 6. CDR3 bases: TGTGCCAGCAGAACTTCTAGCGGGGTCTACGAGCAGTACTTC. Its protein product is CASRTSSGVYEQYF.

For this clone: Mismatch with germline at one junction end may stem from a read error. In DNA, the CDR3 is TGTGCTAGCAGCGCGGAGGTGAACACCGGGGAGCTGTTTTTT. Amino acid sequence: CASSAEVNTGELFF. The V gene is TRBV7-7, the J gene TRBJ2-2, with D maybe TRBD2 (5 bases). Germline lookup yields CDR1 SSHAT and CDR2 FNYEAQ (reference sequence). The CDR3 is 14 amino acids.

The CDR3 reads CASSRQGGEETQYF. The CDR3, as DNA: TGTGCCAGCAGCCGACAGGGGGGAGAAGAGACCCAGTACTTC. The V and J genes are TRBV5-4 and TRBJ2-5; 9 nucleotides line up with TRBD1. This CDR3 is built from 14 residues. Unmatched junction bases numbered 4, after V lost 4 bases and J lost 3 bases. Germline V gene data show CDR1 as SGHNT and CDR2 as YYREEE (reference sequence).

The chain couples TRBV30 to TRBJ1-1; D is perhaps TRBD1 (5 bases). The CDR3 runs to 16 residues. Trimming took 1 base from V and 0 from J, leaving 15 bases between them. The germline V gene encodes CDR1 GTSNPN and CDR2 SVGIG (reference sequence). The chain's CDR3 is CAWSEWGRKMNTEAFF. The CDR3 coding sequence is TGTGCCTGGAGTGAGTGGGGGAGGAAGATGAACACTGAAGCTTTCTTT.

A single count supports this clone. The same CDR3 arises from other DNA sequences in this sample as well. CDR3 residues: CAWSVRGSGANVLTF. The CDR3 nucleotides are TGTGCCTGGAGTGTCAGGGGTTCCGGGGCCAACGTCCTGACTTTC. The chain joins TRBV30 to TRBJ2-6; a possible D gene is TRBD1 (6 bases). Looked up from germline, CDR1 is GTSNPN and CDR2 is SVGIG (reference sequence). V was pared by 0 bases and J by 4 bases, with 10 bases between. The CDR3 sequence is 15 residues long.

The sample holds one count of this clone. This chain joins TRBV27 and TRBJ2-1; 13 positions agree with TRBD2. CDR1 is MNHEY, CDR2 SMNVEV, per germline (reference sequence). The CDR3 loop spans 18 amino acids. The V and J ends lost 1 base and 5 bases, in that order; junction bases with no gene match: 8. The CDR3 DNA follows: TGTGCCAGCAGTTTATTTATCGGGGGACTAGCGGGGAACAATGAGCAGTTCTTC. It yields the protein CASSLFIGGLAGNNEQFF.

V and J are TRBV10-3 and TRBJ1-6; no clear D. The CDR3 is made up of 17 amino acids. CDR1 ENHRY and CDR2 SYGVKD come from the germline V gene. Trimming stripped 7 bases from V and 0 bases from J, with 16 bases between. As DNA, the CDR3 is TGTGCCATCAACTCATCGAAGGCTAGCTCCTATAATTCACCCCTCCACTTT. Translated: CAINSSKASSYNSPLHF.

Remarks on this clone: This same CDR3 is encoded by further DNA sequences in the sample. The chain joins TRBV5-1 to TRBJ2-5; D is unclear. Germline V gene sequence: CDR1 SGHRS, CDR2 YFSETQ. The CDR3 covers 11 residues. Trimming shortened V by 4 bases and J by 3 bases, and 4 bases separated the two germline ends. CDR3 in amino acids: CASSGKETQYF. The DNA of the CDR3 is TGCGCCAGCAGCGGGAAAGAGACCCAGTACTTC.

The J gene is TRBJ2-1, the V gene TRBV5-1, with D uncertain. This CDR3 contains 17 residues. V lost 2 bases and J lost 7, with 22 bases in between. Germline assignment: CDR1 SGHRS and CDR2 YFSETQ. The CDR3 DNA reads TGCGCCAGCAGCTTTTCTTCCTCCGGTGGCACAAGGAATGAGCAGTTCTTC. Translating it yields CASSFSSSGGTRNEQFF.

The chain links TRBV10-3 to TRBJ2-4; 7 bases are shared with TRBD1. V dropped 6 bases and J dropped 0; count of bases not matched to a gene: 14. The length of the CDR3 is 18 residues. CDR1 ENHRY and CDR2 SYGVKD come from the germline V gene. CDR3 protein: CAISQTGSRDIAKNIQYF. The CDR3 DNA sequence: TGTGCCATCAGCCAGACAGGGTCGAGAGATATAGCCAAAAACATTCAGTACTTC.